This TCR beta chain was observed in a study of shared T cell receptors in the human thymus. V trimming: 4 bases; J trimming: 6 bases; junction bases outside the gene matches: 13. The CDR3 covers 17 residues. Germline loops: CDR1 LGHNA, CDR2 YSLEER. TCRdb keeps only in-frame clones here, not all; method: immunoSEQ multiplex PCR. The repertoire holds about 610,000 clones, with roughly 90% as singletons. The same specimen was also included in a second study, on human thymus T cells. This second report adds: Resections removed during corrective heart surgery provided the thymus tissue used. Thymic and blood repertoires showed apparently biased V and J gene usage. Thymic repertoires from unrelated individuals overlapped highly, related research reported.

The clonotype comes from a boy in the first two years of life with a congenital heart defect. Material for sequencing was thymocytes. V is TRBV4-3 and J is TRBJ2-7; the match to TRBD2 covers 12 bases. This CDR3 is CASSPDLTTSGSCEQYF. The CDR3 DNA reads TGCGCCAGCAGCCCCGACCTCACGACTAGCGGGAGTTGCGAGCAGTACTTC.